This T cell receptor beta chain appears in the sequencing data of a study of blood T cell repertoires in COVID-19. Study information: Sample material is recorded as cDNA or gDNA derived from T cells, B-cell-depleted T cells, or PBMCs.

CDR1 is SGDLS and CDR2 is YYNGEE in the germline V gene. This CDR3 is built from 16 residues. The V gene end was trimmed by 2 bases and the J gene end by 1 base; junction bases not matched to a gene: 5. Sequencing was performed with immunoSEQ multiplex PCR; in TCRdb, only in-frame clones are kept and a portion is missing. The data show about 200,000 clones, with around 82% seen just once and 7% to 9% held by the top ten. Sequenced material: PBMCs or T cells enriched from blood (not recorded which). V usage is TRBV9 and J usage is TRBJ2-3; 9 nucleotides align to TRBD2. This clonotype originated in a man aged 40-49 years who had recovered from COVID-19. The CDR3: CASSVGAGGGTDTQYF. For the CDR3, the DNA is TGTGCCAGCAGCGTGGGCGCGGGGGGGGGCACAGATACGCAGTATTTT.